Below, one T cell receptor (beta chain) is given with its context. This clone was observed a handful of times. Which antigen it targets is not known. No much larger clone is present one base from it, and per-base qualities are unavailable. Library preparation was by the immunoSEQ multiplex PCR assay. For the multiplex PCR, a mixture combining 60 forward primers for TCR Vbeta segments and 13 reverse primers for TCR Jbeta segments was used. A multiplex PCR assay on genomic DNA amplified the CDR3 region of rearranged TCR beta genes. On the Illumina HiSeq System, the amplified TCR beta libraries were sequenced as 87-base-pair reads. Per the authors' processing: Across the 700 or so repertoires, a later analysis counted 80 million or so unique TCR beta chains, roughly 11 million of which were shared by at least two donors. To remove PCR and sequencing errors, raw reads were error-corrected and collapsed into unique sequences using a nearest-neighbor algorithm that merged closely related sequences. Alignment of CDR3 sequences to IMGT reference sequences was used to assign V, D and J gene segments. For a sequence to be retained, at least a six-nucleotide match to both a V gene segment and a J gene segment was required. A rearrangement counted as productive if the CDR3 had no stop codons and remained in frame with V and J, and every other rearrangement counted as non-productive. Following IMGT convention, CDR3 was defined as the stretch from the second conserved V-encoded cysteine to the conserved J-encoded phenylalanine. The earlier analysis of some 600 of the donors excluded sequences that lacked an unambiguous match to a single V gene segment. An earlier analysis of 500 to 600 of the donors classified V segments as functional when productive rearrangements were above 56.7% and as segregating when the standard deviation between donors was above 5%. A statistical classification framework was built to diagnose cytomegalovirus status from the catalog of TCR beta chain sequences. V and J gene assignment, in a later analysis, came from comparing TCR nucleotide sequences with IMGT/GENE-DB human TR gene sequences. The TCRdist pipeline was used in a later analysis to assign CDR3 sequences and most-parsimonious VDJ recombination scenarios. In a later analysis, each TCR beta chain was defined by its CDR3 amino acid sequence together with its V-gene family, and reads without a unique V-gene family were excluded. In a later analysis, approximately 640 highly shared, low-generation-probability nucleotide sequences were removed to address suspected cross-contamination and a sequencing artifact. A later analysis calculated a clonal expansion index for each public chain from normalized within-repertoire ranks of inferred template counts. Generation probabilities in a later analysis came from a VDJ recombination model fitted to out-of-frame rearrangements, and those results were checked against IGoR. Hypergeometric tests were used in a later analysis to score TCR-TCR, TCR-HLA and TCR-CMV co-occurrence, with a repertoire-size bias correction applied to the TCR pairs. In a later analysis, false discovery rates were estimated by permuting HLA or CMV assignments 20 times. A later analysis grouped co-occurring TCRs with DBSCAN, adding TCRdist sequence similarity when clustering within HLA-allele-positive subsets. For co-occurrence clustering, repertoires with fewer than 30,000 or more than 120,000 public chains were excluded, along with roughly 5 repertoires with anomalous nucleotide sharing. TCRdb holds this immuneACCESS table with in-frame rearrangements only. Some clones are missing; in checked studies, unresolved V genes explain under half, and the rest has no known cause. The V and J calls and the clone size are those of that table, but D and trimming were determined from the DNA. The sample yields under 110,000 clones; roughly 80% were counted once. The ten largest account for 2% to 3% of the sample.

The data belong to a study of cytomegalovirus exposure and HLA in healthy donors (dated by TCRdb to the late 2010s). About the full investigation: An earlier analysis of approximately 550 of the donors reported 250 to 300 Gb of sequence data and around 110 million unique TCR beta sequences from 150 million to 200 million T cells. Roughly 320 gigabases of sequencing data and 75 million to 85 million unique TCR sequences made up an early release that covered several hundred HLA-typed donors. The genetic ancestry cluster associated with self-reported Caucasian donors included over 80% of the 398 genotyped donors. The study aimed to test whether cataloging public T cell receptors could reveal signatures of past pathogen exposure. The study profiled the T cell repertoires of about 720 subjects by immunosequencing and related them to cytomegalovirus serostatus. A separate validation cohort of roughly 120 different subjects was used in addition to the approximately 640-subject first cohort. To predict cytomegalovirus infection status, the study brought together high-throughput TCR immunosequencing, statistical association of individual TCRs with disease status, and machine learning. A later analysis re-analyzed previously published TCR beta repertoires from roughly 630 donors and added high-resolution HLA genotyping to study TCR occurrence patterns. Rather than using new phenotypic data, the later analysis identified candidate immune exposures from TCR beta sequences and from how often those sequences occurred across donors. An earlier analysis of approximately 580 of the donors used high-throughput TCR beta sequencing to judge whether each TCR beta V gene segment behaved as functional or pseudogenic. Alongside the repertoire data, information on donor age, sex, ethnicity and CMV serostatus was compiled. A later genetic analysis took genome-wide SNP genotypes for about three fifths of the 666 donors and used that subset as a discovery cohort. All discovery cohort repertoires had been generated on a single sequencing platform. Both class I and class II loci were covered by HLA typing, at four-digit resolution. Typing coverage differed by locus: A, B, C, DRB1 and DQB1 were typed in roughly 629-630 donors, DQA1 in 500 to 550, DPA1 in over 600, and DPB1 in 472. About five DR-DQ haplotypes were handled as single units for association and clustering, since linkage in the cohort was strong. Among some 400 genotyped donors of the cohort, an average of approximately 240,000 unique TCR beta nucleotide sequences were sequenced per donor, roughly 18% of them non-productive. General conclusions and limits of the study: Because counts were too low, 15 to 20 rarely observed V segments, including chromosome 9 orphons, were left out of the earlier analysis of over 550 of the donors. According to a later analysis, TCR association rates differed among HLA loci, with DRB1 alleles showing the most associated TCRs and HLA-C alleles showing the fewest. The authors suggested that the approach could potentially be generalized to other disease states and immunological phenotypes. CMV serostatus was the only immune exposure information available for the cohort. A further reported finding was that TCR beta sequences accurately predicted the HLA-A and HLA-B alleles for most subjects in the first cohort. In an earlier analysis of approximately 590 of the donors, most TCR beta V segments appeared in productive rearrangements about 87% or about 30% of the time, broadly matching IMGT annotations. In a later analysis, HLA-associated TCR beta chains showed more clonal expansion and lower generation probabilities than non-associated chains that were equally common. In a later genetic analysis, fewer N-insertions in productive TCRs were reported among donors in an Asian-associated ancestry cluster than the approximately 710-donor mean. This cohort had only TCR beta chains sequenced, and the lack of alpha or paired-chain data limited which features could be detected. Presence/absence analyses assumed roughly uniform sequencing depth across donors, an assumption that may not hold. Cytomegalovirus status was reported to be diagnosed by the classifier with high specificity and sensitivity in both the original and validation cohorts. Most TCR sequences were observed very rarely across donors, whereas some public TCRs were present in many individuals. Linkage disequilibrium might explain the correlated functional status among segregating V segments, but an unknown experimental factor could not be excluded. An association between a missense DCLRE1C variant and V-gene and J-gene trimming of TCR beta chains was found in a later genetic analysis and replicated in an independent cohort. HLA typing was unavailable for some donors at each locus, so association tests used only the typed subset. A later analysis found that most CMV-associated TCR beta chains appeared HLA-restricted, with HLA associations seemingly driven largely by CMV exposure. The sequencing pipeline was judged likely to have produced a cluster of highly shared sequence variants as a technical artifact. In the study, about 150 TCR beta chains were listed as associated with cytomegalovirus. According to a later analysis, parvovirus B19, influenza, CMV and Epstein-Barr virus appeared linked to several top co-occurrence clusters. In vitro tests confirmed that a few of the cytomegalovirus-associated TCR beta chains recognize cytomegalovirus antigens. Specific HLA alleles were associated with 16,951 TCR beta sequences at a false discovery rate of 0.05 in a later analysis. Strong co-occurrence of HLA alleles, especially DR and DQ, made assigning TCR associations to individual alleles difficult.

The cohort was made up of roughly 670 healthy bone marrow donors. At the time of sampling, all cohort members were nominally healthy, though unrecorded immune exposures were likely present. The donor was CMV seronegative and belonged to the group of 380 or so seronegative cohort members. A peripheral blood sample was collected from each donor, and TCR beta sequencing was performed on peripheral blood mononuclear cells. The Qiagen DNeasy Blood Extraction Kit was used to extract genomic DNA from the blood cell samples. The sample consisted of PBMCs. The TCR originated in a man between 35 and 55 years old in good health and CMV-seronegative.

The DNA is as follows: TGTGCCAGCAGCCCCGGACAGGGCAATTCACCCCTCCACTTT. It codes for CASSPGQGNSPLHF. The chain is assembled from TRBV7-9 and TRBJ1-6, with 8 central nucleotides matching TRBD1. Including cysteine and phenylalanine, the CDR3 has 14 amino acids. The sequence is cut down to CDR3 DNA, 42 bases in frame from base 1. Via the germline V gene (reference sequence), CDR1 is SEHNR and CDR2 FQNEAQ. The junction shows trimming of 5 bases on V and 7 bases on J, and the gene matches do not reach 4 bases of it.